This TCR beta chain was identified during a study of shared clonotypes between healthy human individuals. Notes on this clone: Its antigen is currently unknown.

Study-wide results and caveats: Clonotype sharing among donors likely depends on sequencing depth.

V lost 5 bases, J lost 0 bases, and 7 bases stayed unmatched. The CDR3 has 16 amino acids. Germline V CDR1 and CDR2: ENHRY, SYGVKD. Adult Caucasians living in Nashville, Tennessee made up all of the donors. In replicate PCRs of sorted subsets, roughly 190 ng DNA, approximately 28,000 T cell genomes, was used. As processed by the authors: There were no quality scores in the junction-only immunoSEQ sequences, so filtering differed. Repertoires were generated with immunoSEQ multiplex PCR, while TCRdb's copy carries only in-frame clones and drops some. V and J calls and clone size are as listed in that table; D and trimming were resolved from the DNA. Of some 2,000,000 clones detected, 90% to 95% appear once; the ten largest clones hold 0.1% to 0.15%.

This sequence joins TRBV10-3 and TRBJ1-3; the match to TRBD1 covers 7 bases. The specimen sequenced was naive CD4+ T cells sorted from blood. The subset here: CD45RA+ positively selected. The receptor was isolated from a man between 18 and 35 years old in good health. The CDR3 DNA reads as TGTGCCATCAGTCGGACAGGAGAACTCTCTGGAAACACCATATATTTT. This codes for CAISRTGELSGNTIYF.